Sequencing of this T cell receptor beta chain was carried out in a study of regulatory T cells in long-lasting Graves disease. Study-level information: Patients met the persistent Graves' disease definition after over 5 years of antithyroid drugs with positive TSH receptor antibodies. Overall study findings and caveats: Less diverse TCR repertoires were seen in persistent Graves' patients than in newly diagnosed ones. Investigators studied peripheral blood only, not thyroid tissue.

Worth noting for this clonotype: Antigen specificity is unknown.

CDR1 is SGHRS and CDR2 is YFSETQ in the germline V gene. CDR3 length: 18 residues. After removal of 3 bases from V and 2 bases from J, the junction contained 15 bases not matched to a gene. To make TCR beta libraries, researchers used iRepertoire HTBI primers and Arm-PCR of CDR3 regions. MiXCR, run by TCRdb on the multiplex PCR reads, gives a single entry per CDR3 protein. In the table there are more than 300,000 distinct CDR3 sequences, roughly 20% of which are singletons. The time point was: persistent/refractory GD, antithyroid drugs over 5 years with positive TRAb. PBMC-derived RNA was used for the TCR library.

This chain connects TRBV5-1 to TRBJ2-3; 7 nucleotides line up with TRBD1. The sample was peripheral blood mononuclear cells (PBMCs), taken when the disease was refractory, from a patient treated with antithyroid drugs. The sequence derives from a woman in her 40s with Graves disease. The DNA for the CDR3 is TGCGCCAGCAGCTGGGGCGGACAGGCCTTCTCTTCCACAGATACGCAGTATTTT. It specifies CASSWGGQAFSSTDTQYF.